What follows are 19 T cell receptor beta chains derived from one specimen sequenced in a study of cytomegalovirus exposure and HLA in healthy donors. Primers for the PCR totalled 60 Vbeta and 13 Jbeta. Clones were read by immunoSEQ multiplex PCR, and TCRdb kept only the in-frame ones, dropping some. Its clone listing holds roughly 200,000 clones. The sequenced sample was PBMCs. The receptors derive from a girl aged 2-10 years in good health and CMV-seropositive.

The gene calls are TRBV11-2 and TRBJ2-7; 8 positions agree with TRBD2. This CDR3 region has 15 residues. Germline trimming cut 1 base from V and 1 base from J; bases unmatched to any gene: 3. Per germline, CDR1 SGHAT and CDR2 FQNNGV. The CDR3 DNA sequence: TGTGCCAGCAGCTTAGGGGGACTAGATTCCTACGAGCAGTACTTC. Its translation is CASSLGGLDSYEQYF. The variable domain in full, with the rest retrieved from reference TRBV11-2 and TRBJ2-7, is EAGVAQSPRYKIIEKRQSVAFWCNPISGHATLYWYQQILGQGPKLLIQFQNNGVVDDSQLPKDRFSAERLKGVDSTLKIQPAKLEDSAVYLCASSLGGLDSYEQYFGPGTRLTVT.

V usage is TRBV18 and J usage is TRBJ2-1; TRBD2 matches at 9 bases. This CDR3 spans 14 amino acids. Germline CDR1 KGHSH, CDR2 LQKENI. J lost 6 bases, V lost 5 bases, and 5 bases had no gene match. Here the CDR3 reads CASSWREGSNEQFF. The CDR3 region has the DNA TGTGCCAGCTCATGGCGGGAGGGTAGCAATGAGCAGTTCTTC.

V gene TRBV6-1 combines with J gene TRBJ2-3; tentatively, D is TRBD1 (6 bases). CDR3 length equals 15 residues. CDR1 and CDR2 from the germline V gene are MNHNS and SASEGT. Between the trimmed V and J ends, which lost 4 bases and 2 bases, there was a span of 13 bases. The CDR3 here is CASSGEVGATDTQYF. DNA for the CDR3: TGTGCCAGCAGTGGAGAGGTGGGGGCCACAGATACGCAGTATTTT.

In DNA form, the CDR3 reads TGCGCCAGCAGGCAGGACAACTACGAGCAGTACTTC. This translates into CASRQDNYEQYF. This rearrangement joins TRBV5-1 to TRBJ2-7, with D perhaps matching TRBD1 (5 bases). The V end lost 5 bases, the J end lost 3 bases, and 9 bases lay between the germline ends. CDR3 length: 12 residues. In germline, CDR1 is SGHRS, CDR2 YFSETQ.

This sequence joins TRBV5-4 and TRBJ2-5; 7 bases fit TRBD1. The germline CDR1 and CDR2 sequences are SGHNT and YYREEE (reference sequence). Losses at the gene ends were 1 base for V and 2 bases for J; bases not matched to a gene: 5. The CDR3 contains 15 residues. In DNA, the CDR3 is TGTGCCAGCAGCTTGAAAGGGGGACAGCAAGAGACCCAGTACTTC. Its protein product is CASSLKGGQQETQYF.

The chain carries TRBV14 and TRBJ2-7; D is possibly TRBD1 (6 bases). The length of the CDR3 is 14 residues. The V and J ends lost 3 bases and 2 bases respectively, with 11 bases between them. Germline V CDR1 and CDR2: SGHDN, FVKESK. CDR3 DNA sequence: TGTGCCAGCAGCCAGGGCAGGGGTGCCTACGAGCAGTACTTC. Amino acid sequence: CASSQGRGAYEQYF.

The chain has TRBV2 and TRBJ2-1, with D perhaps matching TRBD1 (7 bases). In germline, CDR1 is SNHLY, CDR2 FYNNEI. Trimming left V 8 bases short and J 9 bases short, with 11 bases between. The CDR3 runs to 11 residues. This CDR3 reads CASHRGGEQFF. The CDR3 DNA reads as TGTGCCAGCCACAGGGGAGGTGAGCAGTTCTTC.

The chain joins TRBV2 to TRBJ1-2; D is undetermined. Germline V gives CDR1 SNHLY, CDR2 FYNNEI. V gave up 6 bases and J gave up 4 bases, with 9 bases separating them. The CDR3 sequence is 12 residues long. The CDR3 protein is CASREGTYGYTF. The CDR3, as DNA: TGTGCCAGCAGGGAGGGTACCTATGGCTACACCTTC.

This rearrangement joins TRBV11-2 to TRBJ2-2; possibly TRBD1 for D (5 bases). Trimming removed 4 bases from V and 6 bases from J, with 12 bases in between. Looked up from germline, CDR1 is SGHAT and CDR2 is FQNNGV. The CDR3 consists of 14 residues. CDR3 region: CASSSHRGPGELFF. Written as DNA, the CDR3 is TGTGCCAGCAGCTCACATAGGGGTCCCGGGGAGCTGTTTTTT.

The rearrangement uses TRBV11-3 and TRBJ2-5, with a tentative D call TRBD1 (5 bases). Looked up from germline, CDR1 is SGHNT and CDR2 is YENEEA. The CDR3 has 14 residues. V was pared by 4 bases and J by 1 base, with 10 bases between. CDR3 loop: CASSSRQLQETQYF. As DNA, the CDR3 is TGTGCCAGCAGCTCGAGACAGCTCCAAGAGACCCAGTACTTC. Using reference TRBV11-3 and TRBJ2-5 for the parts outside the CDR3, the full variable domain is EAGVVQSPRYKIIEKKQPVAFWCNPISGHNTLYWYLQNLGQGPELLIRYENEEAVDDSQLPKDRFSAERLKGVDSTLKIQPAELGDSAVYLCASSSRQLQETQYFGPGTRLLVL.

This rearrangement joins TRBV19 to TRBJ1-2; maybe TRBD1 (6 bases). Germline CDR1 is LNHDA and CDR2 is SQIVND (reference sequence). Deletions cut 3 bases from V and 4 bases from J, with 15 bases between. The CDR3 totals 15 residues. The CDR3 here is CASSIATGTPYGYTF. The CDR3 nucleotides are TGTGCCAGTAGTATCGCTACCGGGACACCCTATGGCTACACCTTC.

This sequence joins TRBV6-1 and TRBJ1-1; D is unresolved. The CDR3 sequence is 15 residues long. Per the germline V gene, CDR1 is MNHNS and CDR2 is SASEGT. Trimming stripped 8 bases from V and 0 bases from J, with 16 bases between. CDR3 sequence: CASPEVQELNTEAFF. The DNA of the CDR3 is TGTGCCAGCCCCGAGGTTCAAGAGTTGAACACTGAAGCTTTCTTT.

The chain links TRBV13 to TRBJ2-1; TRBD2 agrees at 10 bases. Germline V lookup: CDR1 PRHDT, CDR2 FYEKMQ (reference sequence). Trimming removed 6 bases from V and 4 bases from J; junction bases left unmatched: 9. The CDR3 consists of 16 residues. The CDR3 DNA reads TGTGCCAGCAGATCTAGAGCGGGAGGGCCGTACAATGAGCAGTTCTTC. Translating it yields CASRSRAGGPYNEQFF.

CDR3 DNA: TGTGCCAGCACTCCCCTCCGGGGGAGCAATCAGCCCCAGCATTTT. It is translated as CASTPLRGSNQPQHF. The rearrangement uses TRBV6-1 and TRBJ1-5; perhaps TRBD1 as D (5 bases). Trimming took 7 bases from V and 1 from J, leaving 14 bases between them. CDR1 MNHNS and CDR2 SASEGT come from the germline V gene. This CDR3 is built from 15 residues.

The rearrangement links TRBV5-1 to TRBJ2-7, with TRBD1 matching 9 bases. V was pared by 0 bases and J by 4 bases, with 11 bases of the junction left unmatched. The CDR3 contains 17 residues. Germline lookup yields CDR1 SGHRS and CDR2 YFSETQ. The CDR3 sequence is CASSLGHLGTGKYEQYF. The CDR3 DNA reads TGCGCCAGCAGCTTGGGACACCTCGGGACAGGGAAATACGAGCAGTACTTC.

CDR3 sequence reads: CASSLSELAGTDTQYF. The CDR3 nucleotides are TGTGCCAGCAGTTTATCGGAGCTAGCGGGCACAGATACGCAGTATTTT. The V and J genes are TRBV28 and TRBJ2-3; TRBD2 matches at 7 bases. The V gene end was trimmed by 1 base and the J gene end by 1 base; junction bases not matched to a gene: 5. The CDR3 contains 16 residues. The V gene's germline CDR1 is MDHEN and CDR2 SYDVKM.

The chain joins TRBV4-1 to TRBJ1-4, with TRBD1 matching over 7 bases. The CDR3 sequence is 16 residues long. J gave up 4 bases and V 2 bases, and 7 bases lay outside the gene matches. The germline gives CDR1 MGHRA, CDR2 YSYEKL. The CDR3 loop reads CASSQPTGTVNEKLFF. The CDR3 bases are TGCGCCAGCAGCCAACCTACCGGGACAGTTAATGAAAAACTGTTTTTT.

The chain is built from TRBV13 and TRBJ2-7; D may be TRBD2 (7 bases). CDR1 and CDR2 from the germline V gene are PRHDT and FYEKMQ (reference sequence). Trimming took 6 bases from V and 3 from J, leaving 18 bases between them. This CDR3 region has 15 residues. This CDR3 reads CASSTQGTNHYEQYF. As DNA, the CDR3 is TGTGCCAGCAGTACGCAGGGGACTAACCACTACGAGCAGTACTTC.

In nucleotides, the CDR3 is TGCAGCGTTGATTTGCGGGAGGGCCTACACGAGCAGTACTTC. It codes for CSVDLREGLHEQYF. The chain combines TRBV29-1 with TRBJ2-7, with 9 bases aligning to TRBD2. The CDR3 totals 14 residues. Losses at the gene ends were 3 bases for V and 5 bases for J; bases not matched to a gene: 8. CDR1 is SQVTM, CDR2 ANQGSEA, per germline.